The 8 T cell receptor beta chains listed next were all sequenced from one sample in a study of T cell changes during pregnancy in multiple sclerosis. The table came from immunoSEQ multiplex PCR; TCRdb's copy has only in-frame clones and leaves some out. Of tens of thousands of clones listed, about nine tenths are singletons. The material was CD8+ T cells from peripheral blood mononuclear cells, obtained before pregnancy. The receptors derive from a female donor with multiple sclerosis, enrolled in a pregnancy study.

J is TRBJ2-2 and V is TRBV6-4, with 10 positions matching TRBD2. The trim removed 6 bases at V and 4 bases at J, leaving 2 bases unmatched. Germline V CDR1 and CDR2: MRHNA, SNTAGT. CDR3 length: 14 residues. Here the CDR3 reads CASSASGSTGELFF. The CDR3 DNA sequence: TGTGCCAGCAGCGCTAGCGGGAGCACCGGGGAGCTGTTTTTT.

The V call is TRBV7-3, the J call TRBJ2-3, with 7 bases that match TRBD2. Germline values: CDR1 SGHTA, CDR2 FQGTGA. With V trimmed by 6 bases and J by 5 bases, 14 bases remained unmatched. This CDR3 comprises 16 residues. The CDR3 here is CASSHIAGGARDTQYF. For the CDR3, the DNA is TGTGCCAGCAGTCACATAGCGGGCGGGGCGAGAGATACGCAGTATTTT.

The chain recombines TRBV6-1 with TRBJ2-7; no firm D call. Per the germline V gene, CDR1 is MNHNS and CDR2 is SASEGT. The V end lost 5 bases, the J end lost 3 bases, and 11 bases lay between the germline ends. The CDR3 extends over 13 amino acids. The CDR3 DNA reads as TGTGCCAGCAGTTTGGGCAGTTACTACGAGCAGTACTTC. It specifies CASSLGSYYEQYF.

The rearrangement uses TRBV9 and TRBJ1-1; 7 bases fit TRBD1. The CDR3 is 15 residues long. V lost 3 bases, J lost 0 bases, and 5 bases stayed unmatched. Germline V lookup: CDR1 SGDLS, CDR2 YYNGEE. The CDR3 loop is CASSEGTALNTEAFF. CDR3 in DNA: TGTGCCAGCAGCGAGGGGACAGCCTTGAACACTGAAGCTTTCTTT.

The V gene is TRBV6-5, the J gene TRBJ2-7; D is ambiguous. The V gene's germline CDR1 is MNHEY and CDR2 SVGAGI. V lost 2 bases, J lost 0 bases, and 8 bases lay in between. This CDR3 comprises 14 residues. The CDR3 sequence is CASSYSGSSYEQYF. As DNA, the CDR3 is TGTGCCAGCAGTTACAGTGGCAGCTCCTACGAGCAGTACTTC.

This sequence joins TRBV4-1 and TRBJ1-2; possibly TRBD1 for D (6 bases). CDR1 MGHRA and CDR2 YSYEKL come from the germline V gene. V was shortened by 0 bases and J by 7 bases, with 18 bases between the two germline ends. This CDR3 is built from 16 residues. CDR3 region: CASSQDKAQGQFGYTF. The CDR3, as DNA: TGCGCCAGCAGCCAAGATAAGGCACAGGGACAATTTGGCTACACCTTC.

CDR3 region: CAISGLDTTYEQYF. CDR3 in DNA: TGTGCCATCAGTGGGTTGGACACGACCTACGAGCAGTACTTC. The V and J genes are TRBV10-3 and TRBJ2-7; D possibly corresponds to TRBD1 (5 bases). Per the germline V gene, CDR1 is ENHRY and CDR2 is SYGVKD. Deletions cut 4 bases from V and 2 bases from J, with 12 bases between. The CDR3 covers 14 residues.

This chain links TRBV7-3 with TRBJ2-2; TRBD2 matches at 7 bases. Germline CDR1 and CDR2: SGHTA and FQGTGA. The CDR3 sequence is 13 residues long. V lost 4 bases to trimming and J lost 4 bases; unmatched junction nucleotides: 0. CDR3 residues: CASSSGGTGELFF. The CDR3 DNA is TGTGCCAGCAGCTCGGGAGGCACCGGGGAGCTGTTTTTT.